This TCR beta chain was identified in a study of T cell responses to AZD1222 COVID-19 vaccine. Broader study findings: Only six AZD1222 recipients tested seropositive at baseline. Clonal diversity was possibly underestimated; the donors were predominantly white British and more often female.

Per germline, CDR1 SGHRS and CDR2 YFSETQ. The CDR3 covers 12 residues. V dropped 0 bases and J dropped 8 bases, with 9 bases sitting between them. Turning to this clone: The antigen is unknown.

The table came from immunoSEQ multiplex PCR; TCRdb's copy has only in-frame clones and leaves some out. The table records around 140,000 clones, approximately 91% of them present only once. This chain uses TRBV5-1 with TRBJ2-7, with D possibly being TRBD1 (6 bases). The receptor was isolated from an adult who received the MenACWY meningococcal vaccine as a control. The sample consisted of peripheral blood, taken 28 days after the second dose of the MenACWY control vaccine. CDR3 bases: TGCGCCAGCAGCTTGGAACAGGGAAAGCAGTACTTC. This sequence encodes CASSLEQGKQYF.